This TCR beta chain is drawn from a study of T cells after yellow fever vaccination. As for the study in general: SMART-Seq v4 Ultra Low Input prepared libraries from low-cell fractions. The study, taken as a whole, reports: There was a small share of clonotypes that showed up in both the CD4 and CD8 compartments. The booster response re-showed most primary clones: roughly 97% CD4, roughly 91% CD8.

Comment on this clonotype: Its antigen remains unknown.

Germline V gives CDR1 GTSNPN, CDR2 SVGIG (reference sequence). The length of the CDR3 is 12 residues. Trimming shortened V by 2 bases and J by 5 bases, and 9 bases separated the two germline ends. Making TCR cDNA involved 5'RACE template switching, which added UMIs and a universal primer site. TCRdb re-analysed the 5' RACE reads in MiXCR, keeping a single row per CDR3 protein. This table has fewer than 650,000 distinct CDR3 sequences, 21% appearing once. The V call is TRBV30, the J call TRBJ1-2, with D uncertain. This clonotype was obtained from a man between 18 and 35 years old who received the YFV17D yellow fever vaccine. This material consisted of PBMCs, taken approximately 22 days after the first yellow fever vaccination. CDR3 DNA: TGTGCCTGGAGTATGGGGATTTATGGCTACACCTTC. It codes for CAWSMGIYGYTF.